These 9 T cell receptor beta chains were sequenced from one sample in a study of cytomegalovirus exposure and HLA in healthy donors. PCR primers comprised 60 Vbeta and 13 Jbeta primers. The protocol was immunoSEQ multiplex PCR, while the TCRdb copy is restricted to in-frame clones and leaves out a portion. There are 70,000 to 80,000 clones in the sample; around 84% occur only once, and roughly 9% lies in the top ten. The sequencing input was PBMCs. The receptors come from a woman between 40 and 50 years old in good health and CMV-seropositive.

The CDR3 bases are TGTGCCAGCAGCTCGAGGACAGGGTCACATGGCTACACCTTC. Amino acid sequence: CASSSRTGSHGYTF. The chain has TRBV7-8 and TRBJ1-2; TRBD1 matches 8 bases. The V gene's germline CDR1 is SGHVS and CDR2 FQNEAQ. The CDR3 covers 14 residues. V shed 4 bases, J shed 6 bases, and the junction held 7 bases outside the gene matches.

The rearrangement joins TRBV5-6 to TRBJ1-2; D may be TRBD1 (5 bases). The V gene lost 4 bases and the J gene lost 4 bases, with 11 bases spanning the gap. The CDR3 contains 13 residues. The germline gives CDR1 SGHDT, CDR2 YYEEEE. CDR3 residues: CASSDSPFYGYTF. CDR3 DNA sequence: TGTGCCAGCAGCGACAGTCCCTTCTATGGCTACACCTTC.

This chain links TRBV30 with TRBJ1-2; no firm D call. Trimming took 0 bases from V and 6 from J, leaving 14 bases between them. Germline V gene lookup returns CDR1 GTSNPN and CDR2 SVGIG (reference sequence). This CDR3 contains 14 residues. CDR3 bases: TGTGCCTGGAGTGTATCCGGTGCCGCCCATGGCTACACCTTC. It encodes CAWSVSGAAHGYTF.

The V gene is TRBV5-1, the J gene TRBJ2-3; 8 nucleotides match TRBD2. Germline lookup yields CDR1 SGHRS and CDR2 YFSETQ. The CDR3 has 15 residues. The V and J ends lost 2 bases and 9 bases, in that order; junction bases with no gene match: 11. The CDR3 protein is CASSLTSGTPVTQYF. In DNA, the CDR3 is TGCGCCAGCAGCTTAACTAGCGGCACCCCGGTGACGCAGTATTTT.

The rearrangement uses TRBV30 and TRBJ1-2, with no clear D. CDR3 length equals 13 residues. Per the germline V gene, CDR1 is GTSNPN and CDR2 is SVGIG (reference sequence). Trimming stripped 3 bases from V and 1 base from J, with 9 bases between. The chain's CDR3 is CAWSQTDNYGYTF. The CDR3 DNA reads TGTGCCTGGAGCCAAACAGATAACTATGGCTACACCTTC. Supplemented by reference TRBV30 and TRBJ1-2, the full variable domain reads SQTIHQWPATLVQPVGSPLSLECTVEGTSNPNLYWYRQAAGRGLQLLFYSVGIGQISSEVPQNLSASRPQDRQFILSSKKLLLSDSGFYLCAWSQTDNYGYTFGSGTRLTVV.

The J gene is TRBJ1-6, the V gene TRBV6-4; maybe TRBD1 (6 bases). V lost 5 bases, J lost 7 bases, and 9 bases lay in between. Looked up from germline, CDR1 is MRHNA and CDR2 is SNTAGT. The CDR3 spans 13 residues. CDR3 DNA sequence: TGTGCCAGCAGTTCCCAGGGGAATTCACCCCTCCACTTT. Translated: CASSSQGNSPLHF.

The chain links TRBV5-1 to TRBJ2-3; 9 nucleotides match TRBD1. The CDR3 is made up of 13 amino acids. Unmatched junction bases numbered 0, after V lost 3 bases and J lost 4 bases. From germline, CDR1 is SGHRS and CDR2 YFSETQ. The CDR3 DNA reads TGCGCCAGCAGCTGGACAGGGGCAGATACGCAGTATTTT. Its protein product is CASSWTGADTQYF. The full variable domain, in which reference TRBV5-1 and TRBJ2-3 provide the parts outside the CDR3, is KAGVTQTPRYLIKTRGQQVTLSCSPISGHRSVSWYQQTPGQGLQFLFEYFSETQRNKGNFPGRFSGRQFSNSRSEMNVSTLELGDSALYLCASSWTGADTQYFGPGTRLTVL.

The chain employs TRBV29-1 and TRBJ2-3; D perhaps matches TRBD2 (5 bases). V was cut by 2 bases and J by 0 bases, with 9 bases left in between. CDR1 is SQVTM, CDR2 ANQGSEA, per germline. This CDR3 is 14 amino acids long. The chain's CDR3 is CSVEPGESTDTQYF. The CDR3 region has the DNA TGCAGCGTTGAACCCGGGGAGAGCACAGATACGCAGTATTTT.

This chain links TRBV6-1 with TRBJ2-7; the match to TRBD2 covers 11 bases. Germline lookup yields CDR1 MNHNS and CDR2 SASEGT. This CDR3 has 15 amino acids. The V gene end was trimmed by 1 base and the J gene end by 2 bases; junction bases not matched to a gene: 1. CDR3 sequence reads: CASSEELAGAYEQYF. The DNA for the CDR3 is TGTGCCAGCAGTGAAGAACTAGCGGGGGCCTACGAGCAGTACTTC.